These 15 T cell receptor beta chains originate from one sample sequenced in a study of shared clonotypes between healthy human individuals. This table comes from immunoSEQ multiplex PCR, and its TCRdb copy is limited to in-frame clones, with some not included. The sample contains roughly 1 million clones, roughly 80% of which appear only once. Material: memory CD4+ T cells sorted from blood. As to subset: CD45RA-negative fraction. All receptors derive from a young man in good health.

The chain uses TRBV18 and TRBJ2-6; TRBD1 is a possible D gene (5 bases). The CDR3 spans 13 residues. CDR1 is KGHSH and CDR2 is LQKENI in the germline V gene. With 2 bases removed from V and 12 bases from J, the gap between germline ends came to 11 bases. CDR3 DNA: TGTGCCAGCTCACCAAATGCGGACACCGTCCTGACTTTC. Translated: CASSPNADTVLTF.

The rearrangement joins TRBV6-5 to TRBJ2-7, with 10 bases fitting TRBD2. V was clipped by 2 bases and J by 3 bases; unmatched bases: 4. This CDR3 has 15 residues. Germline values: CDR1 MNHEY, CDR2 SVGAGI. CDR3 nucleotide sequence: TGTGCCAGCAGTTACCAACTAGCGGGGTACTACGAGCAGTACTTC. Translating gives CASSYQLAGYYEQYF.

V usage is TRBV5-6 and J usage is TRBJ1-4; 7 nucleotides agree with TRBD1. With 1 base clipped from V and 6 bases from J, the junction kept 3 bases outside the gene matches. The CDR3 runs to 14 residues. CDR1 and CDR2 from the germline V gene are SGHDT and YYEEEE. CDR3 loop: CASSLRGRYEKLFF. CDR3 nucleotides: TGTGCCAGCAGCTTGAGGGGGCGTTATGAAAAACTGTTTTTT.

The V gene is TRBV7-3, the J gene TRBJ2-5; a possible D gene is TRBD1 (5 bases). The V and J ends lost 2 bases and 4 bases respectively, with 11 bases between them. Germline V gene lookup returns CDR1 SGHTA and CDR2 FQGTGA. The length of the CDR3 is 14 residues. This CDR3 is CASSLGAQGETQYF. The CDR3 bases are TGTGCCAGCAGCTTAGGGGCCCAGGGAGAGACCCAGTACTTC.

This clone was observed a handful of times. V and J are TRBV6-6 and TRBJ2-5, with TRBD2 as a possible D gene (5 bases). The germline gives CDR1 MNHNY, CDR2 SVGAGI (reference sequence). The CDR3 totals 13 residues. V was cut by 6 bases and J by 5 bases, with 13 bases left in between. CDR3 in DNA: TGTGCCAGCAGAATGGACTCAACGGAGACCCAGTACTTC. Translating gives CASRMDSTETQYF.

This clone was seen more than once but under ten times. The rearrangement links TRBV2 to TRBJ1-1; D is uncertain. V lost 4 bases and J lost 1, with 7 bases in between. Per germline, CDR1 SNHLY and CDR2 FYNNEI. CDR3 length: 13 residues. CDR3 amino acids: CASSGHQNTEAFF. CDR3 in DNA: TGTGCCAGCAGTGGACACCAGAACACTGAAGCTTTCTTT.

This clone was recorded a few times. The chain's CDR3 is CASSPTRDGYTF. In nucleotides, the CDR3 is TGTGCCAGCTCACCGACTCGGGATGGCTACACCTTC. The chain is built from TRBV18 and TRBJ1-2; no clear D. The CDR3 is made up of 12 amino acids. V lost 3 bases and J lost 6, with 8 bases in between. The V gene's germline CDR1 is KGHSH and CDR2 LQKENI.

This chain's CDR3 is CASSLSTANYEQYF. The CDR3 DNA sequence: TGTGCCAGCAGCTTATCCACAGCCAACTACGAGCAGTACTTC. This chain joins TRBV11-1 and TRBJ2-7; D remains unclear. CDR1 and CDR2 (germline): SGHAT, FQDESV (reference sequence). V lost 2 bases to trimming and J lost 3 bases, with 11 bases between them. The CDR3 is 14 amino acids.

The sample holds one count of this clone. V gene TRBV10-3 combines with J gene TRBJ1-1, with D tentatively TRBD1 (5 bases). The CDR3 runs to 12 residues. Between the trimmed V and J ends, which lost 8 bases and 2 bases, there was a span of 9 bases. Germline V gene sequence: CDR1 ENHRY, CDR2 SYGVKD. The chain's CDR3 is CAIGATNTEAFF. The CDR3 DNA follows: TGTGCCATCGGGGCAACCAACACTGAAGCTTTCTTT.

The CDR3 sequence: CASRLGGLGTEAFF. The CDR3 nucleotides read TGTGCCAGCCGATTAGGGGGCCTTGGGACTGAAGCTTTCTTT. The genes are TRBV28 and TRBJ1-1; TRBD1 matches 7 bases. V lost 8 bases, J lost 5 bases, and 11 bases stayed unmatched. This CDR3 has 14 amino acids. Germline-derived CDR1 and CDR2 are MDHEN and SYDVKM.

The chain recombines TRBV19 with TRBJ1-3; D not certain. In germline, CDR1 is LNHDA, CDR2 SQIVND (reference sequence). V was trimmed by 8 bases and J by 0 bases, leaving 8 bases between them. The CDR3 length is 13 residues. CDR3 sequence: CASASVSGNTIYF. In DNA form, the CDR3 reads TGTGCCAGTGCAAGCGTCTCTGGAAACACCATATATTTT.

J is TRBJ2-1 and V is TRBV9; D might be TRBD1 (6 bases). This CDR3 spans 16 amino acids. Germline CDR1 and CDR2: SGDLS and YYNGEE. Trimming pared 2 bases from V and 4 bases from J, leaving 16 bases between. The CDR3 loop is CASSVRGDTSYNEQFF. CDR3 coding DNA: TGTGCCAGCAGCGTCAGAGGGGACACCTCTTACAATGAGCAGTTCTTC.

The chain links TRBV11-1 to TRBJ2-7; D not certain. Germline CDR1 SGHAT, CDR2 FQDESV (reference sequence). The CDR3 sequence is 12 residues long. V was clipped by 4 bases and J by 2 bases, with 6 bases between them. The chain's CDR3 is CASSSSPYEQYF. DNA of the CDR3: TGTGCCAGCAGCTCCAGCCCCTACGAGCAGTACTTC.

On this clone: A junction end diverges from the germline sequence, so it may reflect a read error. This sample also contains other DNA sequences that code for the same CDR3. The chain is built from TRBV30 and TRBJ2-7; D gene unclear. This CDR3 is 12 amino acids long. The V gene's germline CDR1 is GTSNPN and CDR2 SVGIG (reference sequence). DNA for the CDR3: TGCGCCTGGAGTGTACGGCGATACGAGCAGTACTTC. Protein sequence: CAWSVRRYEQYF.

The CDR3: CASSLVWTDSYEQYF. The CDR3 DNA follows: TGCGCCAGCAGCTTGGTTTGGACAGACTCCTACGAGCAGTACTTC. The chain carries TRBV5-1 and TRBJ2-7, with D possibly being TRBD1 (6 bases). CDR1 is SGHRS and CDR2 is YFSETQ in the germline V gene. V lost 0 bases and J lost 0, with 10 bases in between. CDR3 length: 15 residues.